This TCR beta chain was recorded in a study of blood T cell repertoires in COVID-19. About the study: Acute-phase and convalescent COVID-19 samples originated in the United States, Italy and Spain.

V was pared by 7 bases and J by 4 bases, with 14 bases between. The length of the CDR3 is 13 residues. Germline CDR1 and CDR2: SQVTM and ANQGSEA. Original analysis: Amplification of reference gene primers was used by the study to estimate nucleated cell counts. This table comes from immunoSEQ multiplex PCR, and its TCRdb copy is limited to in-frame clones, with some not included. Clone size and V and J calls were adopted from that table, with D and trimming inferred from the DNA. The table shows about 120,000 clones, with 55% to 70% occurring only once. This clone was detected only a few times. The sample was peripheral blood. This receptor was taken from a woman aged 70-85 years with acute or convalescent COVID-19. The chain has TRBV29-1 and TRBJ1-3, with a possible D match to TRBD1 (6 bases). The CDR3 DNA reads TGCAGCGCCTTGAACAGGGTCGGAAACACCATATATTTT. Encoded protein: CSALNRVGNTIYF.